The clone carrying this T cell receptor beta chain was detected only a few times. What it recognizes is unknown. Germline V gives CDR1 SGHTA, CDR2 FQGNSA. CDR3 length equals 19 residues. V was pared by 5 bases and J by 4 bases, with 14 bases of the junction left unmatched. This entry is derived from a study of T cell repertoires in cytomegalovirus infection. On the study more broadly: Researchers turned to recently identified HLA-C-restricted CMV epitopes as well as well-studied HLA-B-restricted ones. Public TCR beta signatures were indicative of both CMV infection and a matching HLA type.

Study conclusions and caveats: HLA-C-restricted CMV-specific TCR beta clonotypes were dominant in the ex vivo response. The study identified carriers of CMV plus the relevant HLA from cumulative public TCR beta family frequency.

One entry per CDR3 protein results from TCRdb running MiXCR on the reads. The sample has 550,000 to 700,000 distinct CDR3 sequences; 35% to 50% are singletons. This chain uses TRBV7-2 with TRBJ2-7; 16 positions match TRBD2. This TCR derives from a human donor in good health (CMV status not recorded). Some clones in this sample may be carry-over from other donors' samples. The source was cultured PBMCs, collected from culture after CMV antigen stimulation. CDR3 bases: TGTGCCAGCAGCCCTATACCCGGGACTAGCGGGAGGGGTATGTACGAGCAGTACTTC. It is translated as CASSPIPGTSGRGMYEQYF.